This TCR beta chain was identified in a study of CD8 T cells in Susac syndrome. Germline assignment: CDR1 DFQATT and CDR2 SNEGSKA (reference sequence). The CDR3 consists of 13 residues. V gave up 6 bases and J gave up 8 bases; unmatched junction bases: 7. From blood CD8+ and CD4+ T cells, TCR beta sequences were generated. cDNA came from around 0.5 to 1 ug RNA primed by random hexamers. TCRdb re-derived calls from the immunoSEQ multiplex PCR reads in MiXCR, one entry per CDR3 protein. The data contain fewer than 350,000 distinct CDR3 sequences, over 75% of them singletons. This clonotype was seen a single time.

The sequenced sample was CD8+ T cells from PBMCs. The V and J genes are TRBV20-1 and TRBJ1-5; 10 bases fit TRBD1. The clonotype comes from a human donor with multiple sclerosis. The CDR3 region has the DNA TGCAGTGCCGTAGGGACAGGGGAAGAGCCCCAGCATTTT. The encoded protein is CSAVGTGEEPQHF.